A single sample gave rise to the 28 T cell receptor beta chains below, sequenced in a study of T cell changes during pregnancy in multiple sclerosis. Here immunoSEQ multiplex PCR was the method, and the copy in TCRdb shows in-frame clones only, minus some. This table has 100,000 or so clones, about nine tenths appearing once. Sequencing used peripheral blood, obtained in the second trimester of pregnancy. The origin of the receptors is a female donor in good health, enrolled as a control in a pregnancy study.

The genes are TRBV14 and TRBJ1-2; D gene ambiguous. The germline V gene encodes CDR1 SGHDN and CDR2 FVKESK. The CDR3 totals 12 residues. Trimming shortened V by 2 bases and J by 8 bases, and 9 bases separated the two germline ends. The CDR3: CASSQTRWGYTF. The CDR3 coding sequence is TGTGCCAGCAGCCAAACACGTTGGGGCTACACCTTC.

This rearrangement joins TRBV5-1 to TRBJ1-1; the match to TRBD1 covers 9 bases. V was clipped by 4 bases and J by 1 base; unmatched bases: 8. The CDR3 covers 16 residues. CDR1 and CDR2 from the germline V gene are SGHRS and YFSETQ. The CDR3 DNA is TGCGCCAGCAGCGCCAGCCTGGGACAGGGGAACACTGAAGCTTTCTTT. Translation: CASSASLGQGNTEAFF. The full variable domain, completed using reference TRBV5-1 and TRBJ1-1, is KAGVTQTPRYLIKTRGQQVTLSCSPISGHRSVSWYQQTPGQGLQFLFEYFSETQRNKGNFPGRFSGRQFSNSRSEMNVSTLELGDSALYLCASSASLGQGNTEAFFGQGTRLTVV.

J is TRBJ2-3 and V is TRBV6-1; TRBD1 agrees at 8 bases. Trimming cost V 6 bases and J 4 bases; bases outside gene matches: 9. Germline CDR1 is MNHNS and CDR2 is SASEGT. The CDR3 consists of 15 residues. The DNA for the CDR3 is TGTGCCAGCAGCCTAAACCAGGGGGCGCCAGATACGCAGTATTTT. Translated: CASSLNQGAPDTQYF.

The chain has TRBV11-2 and TRBJ2-7, with 9 bases fitting TRBD1. Germline CDR1 and CDR2: SGHAT and FQNNGV. The J segment lost 2 bases and the V segment lost 4 bases, leaving 6 bases of the junction unmatched. The CDR3 runs 15 residues. The CDR3 DNA reads as TGTGCCAGCAGCTGGGGGGGGACAGGGACCTACGAGCAGTACTTC. Its translation is CASSWGGTGTYEQYF.

V gene TRBV5-1 combines with J gene TRBJ2-7; the match to TRBD1 covers 7 bases. Germline assignment: CDR1 SGHRS and CDR2 YFSETQ. The V and J ends lost 3 bases and 2 bases, in that order; junction bases with no gene match: 5. The CDR3 is 14 amino acids. The DNA of the CDR3 is TGCGCCAGCAGCTACGGGACAGCGACCTACGAGCAGTACTTC. It specifies CASSYGTATYEQYF.

The chain couples TRBV5-4 to TRBJ2-3; 8 bases align to TRBD2. V trimming: 4 bases; J trimming: 2 bases; junction bases outside the gene matches: 9. The germline V gene encodes CDR1 SGHNT and CDR2 YYREEE (reference sequence). CDR3 length: 16 residues. CDR3 coding DNA: TGTGCCAGCAGCCTGCCCTCGCGGGGGGACACAGATACGCAGTATTTT. Protein: CASSLPSRGDTDTQYF.

The J gene is TRBJ2-3, the V gene TRBV10-1, with a possible D match to TRBD2 (6 bases). Trimming took off 5 bases at V and 5 bases at J, with 11 bases between the two ends. Germline values: CDR1 WNHNN, CDR2 SYGVQD (reference sequence). CDR3 size: 13 residues. This chain's CDR3 is CASSPGGGDTQYF. CDR3 nucleotide sequence: TGCGCCAGCAGTCCCGGGGGTGGAGATACGCAGTATTTT.

The chain carries TRBV29-1 and TRBJ1-1, with 8 bases fitting TRBD1. The CDR3 loop spans 13 amino acids. J gave up 7 bases and V 6 bases, and 10 bases lay outside the gene matches. The germline gives CDR1 SQVTM, CDR2 ANQGSEA. This chain's CDR3 is CSVQDREGNEAFF. Written as DNA, the CDR3 is TGCAGCGTCCAGGACAGGGAAGGGAATGAAGCTTTCTTT.

The chain couples TRBV14 to TRBJ2-5; D possibly corresponds to TRBD2 (6 bases). CDR3 length: 12 residues. With 4 bases removed from V and 5 bases from J, the gap between germline ends came to 8 bases. Per the germline V gene, CDR1 is SGHDN and CDR2 is FVKESK. The CDR3 sequence: CASSRGVETQYF. CDR3 nucleotide sequence: TGTGCCAGCAGCCGGGGGGTGGAGACCCAGTACTTC.

V gene TRBV5-6 combines with J gene TRBJ1-5; D ambiguous. The CDR3 covers 14 residues. With 0 bases removed from V and 9 bases from J, the gap between germline ends came to 13 bases. Germline CDR1 and CDR2: SGHDT and YYEEEE. CDR3 in amino acids: CASSLGRVQRPQHF. The CDR3 region has the DNA TGTGCCAGCAGCTTGGGTCGGGTCCAACGGCCCCAGCATTTT.

Only a few counts were recorded for this clone. This chain uses TRBV30 with TRBJ1-6; the D is unclear. Germline V lookup: CDR1 GTSNPN, CDR2 SVGIG (reference sequence). There are 13 residues in the CDR3. Trimming stripped 0 bases from V and 7 bases from J, with 7 bases between. CDR3 sequence reads: CAWSVLWNSPLHF. The CDR3 DNA reads as TGTGCCTGGAGTGTACTTTGGAATTCACCCCTCCACTTT.

This chain uses TRBV6-5 with TRBJ2-7; 9 positions agree with TRBD1. V gave up 4 bases and J gave up 1 base; unmatched junction bases: 5. This CDR3 is 15 amino acids long. Germline CDR1 is MNHEY and CDR2 is SVGAGI. The CDR3 reads CASSSPTGGSYEQYF. The CDR3 coding sequence is TGTGCCAGCAGTTCCCCGACAGGGGGATCCTACGAGCAGTACTTC.

V and J are TRBV6-1 and TRBJ2-7; TRBD2 matches 11 bases. The CDR3 totals 15 residues. CDR1 and CDR2 (germline): MNHNS, SASEGT. Trimming cost V 8 bases and J 5 bases; bases outside gene matches: 11. Here the CDR3 reads CASHLSGTSGHEQYF. In nucleotides, the CDR3 is TGTGCCAGCCACCTCTCCGGGACTAGCGGTCACGAGCAGTACTTC.

The chain links TRBV19 to TRBJ2-1, with 7 positions matching TRBD2. The CDR3 runs to 13 residues. Germline V gene data show CDR1 as LNHDA and CDR2 as SQIVND (reference sequence). J gave up 10 bases and V 3 bases, and 6 bases lay outside the gene matches. The CDR3: CASSIGGGKEQFF. The DNA of the CDR3 is TGTGCCAGTAGTATTGGGGGAGGGAAGGAGCAGTTCTTC.

CDR3 loop: CASSLNPGMNTEAFF. CDR3 sequence (DNA): TGTGCCAGCAGCTTGAACCCGGGGATGAACACTGAAGCTTTCTTT. The chain has TRBV5-5 and TRBJ1-1; unclear D gene. This CDR3 has 15 residues. The germline gives CDR1 SGHKS, CDR2 YYEKEE (reference sequence). Trimming removed 1 base at V and 0 bases at J, with 10 bases between.

The V and J genes are TRBV10-3 and TRBJ2-7; 10 bases fit TRBD1. The V segment lost 6 bases and the J segment 5 bases; nucleotides outside the gene matches: 10. Germline CDR1 and CDR2: ENHRY and SYGVKD. There are 15 residues in the CDR3. The DNA of the CDR3 is TGTGCCATCAGAGAGACAGGGGGCTTCGTCGACGAGCAGTACTTC. Translation gives CAIRETGGFVDEQYF.

In DNA form, the CDR3 reads TGTGCCAGTAGTCCTAGAGGGCGGGAGGGCGGCAATGAGCAGTTCTTC. It encodes CASSPRGREGGNEQFF. The chain recombines TRBV19 with TRBJ2-1; 9 nucleotides line up with TRBD2. The germline V gene has CDR1 LNHDA and CDR2 SQIVND (reference sequence). The V and J ends lost 5 bases and 6 bases, in that order; junction bases with no gene match: 11. CDR3 size: 16 residues.

The V gene is TRBV7-2, the J gene TRBJ1-1; D may be TRBD1 (6 bases). Germline V CDR1 and CDR2: SGHTA, FQGNSA. V was cut by 4 bases and J by 5 bases, with 14 bases left in between. The CDR3 runs to 14 residues. The CDR3, as DNA: TGTGCCAGCAGCTCACGGGGGGCGGGAACTGAAGCTTTCTTT. This gives the protein CASSSRGAGTEAFF. Full variable domain (rest looked up from reference TRBV7-2 and TRBJ1-1): GAGVSQSPSNKVTEKGKDVELRCDPISGHTALYWYRQSLGQGLEFLIYFQGNSAPDKSGLPSDRFSAERTGGSVSTLTIQRTQQEDSAVYLCASSSRGAGTEAFFGQGTRLTVV.

The rearrangement joins TRBV6-6 to TRBJ1-2; TRBD1 matches 7 bases. The CDR3 spans 16 residues. V shed 3 bases, J shed 6 bases, and the junction held 13 bases outside the gene matches. Germline V gene data show CDR1 as MNHNY and CDR2 as SVGAGI (reference sequence). CDR3 sequence reads: CASSYQQDRLLHGYTF. DNA for the CDR3: TGTGCCAGCAGTTATCAACAGGACAGGTTACTTCATGGCTACACCTTC.

The chain is built from TRBV18 and TRBJ2-1; 9 nucleotides agree with TRBD2. The CDR3 length is 15 residues. Germline lookup yields CDR1 KGHSH and CDR2 LQKENI. Losses at the gene ends were 3 bases for V and 5 bases for J; bases not matched to a gene: 5. In nucleotides, the CDR3 is TGTGCCAGCTCACCTCTAGCGGGAACGGACAATGAGCAGTTCTTC. The encoded protein is CASSPLAGTDNEQFF.

The chain is built from TRBV7-9 and TRBJ2-7; 12 bases agree with TRBD1. The J segment lost 5 bases and the V segment lost 3 bases, leaving 2 bases of the junction unmatched. The CDR3 is made up of 14 amino acids. Germline values: CDR1 SEHNR, CDR2 FQNEAQ (reference sequence). As DNA, the CDR3 is TGTGCCAGCAGCTTGGGACAGGGGGCCCACGAGCAGTACTTC. It codes for CASSLGQGAHEQYF.

This chain joins TRBV2 and TRBJ1-4, with a possible D match to TRBD1 (6 bases). The CDR3 is made up of 14 amino acids. V was shortened by 6 bases and J by 3 bases, with 11 bases between the two germline ends. Germline V gene lookup returns CDR1 SNHLY and CDR2 FYNNEI. The CDR3 coding sequence is TGTGCCAGCAGGCCAAGGGGGTCTAATGAAAAACTGTTTTTT. This translates into CASRPRGSNEKLFF.

This clone was counted a single time. V and J are TRBV7-2 and TRBJ1-1; 7 bases agree with TRBD1. This CDR3 is built from 14 residues. V was clipped by 5 bases and J by 4 bases; unmatched bases: 7. Germline V gene sequence: CDR1 SGHTA, CDR2 FQGNSA. DNA of the CDR3: TGTGCCAGCAGCGGGGGGACAGAAGGCACTGAAGCTTTCTTT. This encodes CASSGGTEGTEAFF.

The chain has TRBV6-4 and TRBJ2-1, with 9 bases that match TRBD2. The V and J ends lost 2 bases and 3 bases, in that order; junction bases with no gene match: 5. The CDR3 has 16 amino acids. Germline CDR1 reads MRHNA; CDR2 reads SNTAGT. The CDR3 DNA reads as TGTGCCAGCAGTGACCCTAGCGGGGCCGACTACAATGAGCAGTTCTTC. It translates to CASSDPSGADYNEQFF.

The V call is TRBV5-4, the J call TRBJ2-7; 9 nucleotides agree with TRBD1. The V segment lost 4 bases and the J segment 2 bases; nucleotides outside the gene matches: 7. Germline V CDR1 and CDR2: SGHNT, YYREEE (reference sequence). The CDR3 consists of 15 residues. Here the CDR3 DNA reads TGTGCCAGCAGCCCGAACCGGGACAGGGCCTACGAGCAGTACTTC. This sequence encodes CASSPNRDRAYEQYF.

The genes are TRBV29-1 and TRBJ2-3; perhaps TRBD2 as D (5 bases). This CDR3 spans 14 amino acids. The germline V gene has CDR1 SQVTM and CDR2 ANQGSEA. V was pared by 4 bases and J by 1 base, with 12 bases between. The CDR3 here is CSVVRLAGTDTQYF. The CDR3 nucleotides are TGCAGCGTTGTTCGGCTAGCCGGCACAGATACGCAGTATTTT.

The V and J genes are TRBV7-2 and TRBJ1-1; weak D call: TRBD1 (6 bases). Trimming took off 1 base at V and 1 base at J, with 7 bases between the two ends. The CDR3 totals 14 residues. Germline lookup yields CDR1 SGHTA and CDR2 FQGNSA. CDR3 in amino acids: CASSLVTGNTEAFF. Written as DNA, the CDR3 is TGTGCCAGCAGCTTAGTGACAGGGAACACTGAAGCTTTCTTT.

The V gene is TRBV2, the J gene TRBJ2-3; TRBD2 agrees at 11 bases. V shed 8 bases, J shed 0 bases, and the junction held 13 bases outside the gene matches. Looked up from germline, CDR1 is SNHLY and CDR2 is FYNNEI. This CDR3 contains 18 residues. CDR3 bases: TGTGCCAGCGCCGGGACTAGCGGTGATTATACTAGCACAGATACGCAGTATTTT. Translated: CASAGTSGDYTSTDTQYF.